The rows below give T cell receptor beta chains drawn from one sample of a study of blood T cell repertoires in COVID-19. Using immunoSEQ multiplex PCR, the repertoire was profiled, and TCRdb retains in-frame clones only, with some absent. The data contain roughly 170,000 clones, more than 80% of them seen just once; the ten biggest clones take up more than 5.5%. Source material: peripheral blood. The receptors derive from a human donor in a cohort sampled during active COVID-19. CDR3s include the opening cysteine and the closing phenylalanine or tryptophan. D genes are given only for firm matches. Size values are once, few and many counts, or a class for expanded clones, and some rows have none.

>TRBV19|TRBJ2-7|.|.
CASSQSGYAYEQYF
TGTGCCAGCAGTCAATCAGGGTACGCCTACGAGCAGTACTTC
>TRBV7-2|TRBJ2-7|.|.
CASSSGHLSYEQYF
TGTGCCAGCAGCTCGGGACACCTCTCCTACGAGCAGTACTTC
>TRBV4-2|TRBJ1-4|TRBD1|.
CASSQDPGQAEKLFF
TGTGCCAGCAGCCAAGACCCAGGACAGGCTGAAAAACTGTTTTTT
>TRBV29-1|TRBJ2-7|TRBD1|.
CSGIPGQGSYEQYF
TGCAGCGGAATCCCGGGACAGGGCTCCTACGAGCAGTACTTC
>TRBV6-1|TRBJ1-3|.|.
CASSEALRAGNTIYF
TGTGCCAGCAGTGAAGCGCTTAGAGCCGGAAACACCATATATTTT
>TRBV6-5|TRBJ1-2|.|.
CASRDIRYGYTF
TGTGCCAGCAGGGACATCCGGTATGGCTACACCTTC
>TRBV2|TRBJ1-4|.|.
CATSKTGYNEKLFF
TGTGCCACGTCAAAGACGGGTTATAATGAAAAACTGTTTTTT
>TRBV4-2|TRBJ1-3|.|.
CASSQDYAAGTGNTIYF
TGTGCCAGCAGCCAAGATTACGCAGCAGGGACTGGAAACACCATATATTTT
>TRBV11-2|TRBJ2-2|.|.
CASSLNAGPNTGELFF
TGTGCCAGCAGCTTAAACGCTGGGCCGAACACCGGGGAGCTGTTTTTT
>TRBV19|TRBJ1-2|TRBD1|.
CASNPTGQGANGYTF
TGTGCCAGTAACCCCACGGGACAGGGGGCGAATGGCTACACCTTC
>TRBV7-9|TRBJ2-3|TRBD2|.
CASSFGLAGTDTQYF
TGTGCCAGCAGCTTCGGACTAGCGGGCACAGATACGCAGTATTTT
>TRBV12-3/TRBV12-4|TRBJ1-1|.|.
CASSLGQYNEAFF
TGTGCCAGCAGTTTGGGGCAGTATAATGAAGCTTTCTTT
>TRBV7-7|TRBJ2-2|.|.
CASSLWGDTGELFF
TGTGCTAGCAGCTTATGGGGGGACACCGGGGAGCTGTTTTTT
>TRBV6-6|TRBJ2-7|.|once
CAISPLAGVSSYEQYF
TGTGCCATCTCCCCACTGGCGGGCGTAAGCTCCTACGAGCAGTACTTC
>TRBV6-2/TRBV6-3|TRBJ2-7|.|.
CASSYESGTHEQYF
TGTGCCAGCAGTTACGAGTCAGGTACGCACGAGCAGTACTTC
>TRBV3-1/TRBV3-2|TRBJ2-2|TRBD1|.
CASSQGTGYTGELFF
TGTGCCAGCAGCCAGGGGACAGGCTACACCGGGGAGCTGTTTTTT